Listed here are 8 T cell receptor beta chains from one sample, sequenced in a study of blood T cell repertoires in COVID-19 (TCRdb year 2020). Library method: the immunoSEQ multiplex PCR assay. This is the immuneACCESS table as TCRdb keeps it, with only in-frame sequences that have V and J called. A part of the clones is gone; compared with another copy, unresolved V genes explain less than half, and the rest is unexplained. The sample profile shows 200,000 to 250,000 clones; roughly 90% of them were found once. Of the sample, around 4.8% falls within the top ten clones. The specimen sequenced was peripheral blood. These receptors all come from a woman between 40 and 55 years old with acute or convalescent COVID-19.

V and J are TRBV13 and TRBJ2-3; 11 positions match TRBD2. The CDR3 has 18 residues. Losses at the gene ends were 3 bases for V and 0 bases for J; bases not matched to a gene: 8. The germline gives CDR1 PRHDT, CDR2 FYEKMQ (reference sequence). As DNA, the CDR3 is TGTGCCAGCAGCTTCCCAACTAGCGGGGGACCTAGCACAGATACGCAGTATTTT. It specifies CASSFPTSGGPSTDTQYF.

This clone was observed a single time. The chain joins TRBV19 to TRBJ1-5; 7 positions agree with TRBD1. CDR1 is LNHDA and CDR2 is SQIVND in the germline V gene (reference sequence). The V and J ends lost 0 bases and 6 bases, in that order; junction bases with no gene match: 5. The CDR3 is made up of 15 amino acids. DNA for the CDR3: TGTGCCAGTAGTATAGATCCAGGGGGAGTTCAGCCCCAGCATTTT. Its protein is CASSIDPGGVQPQHF.

This chain uses TRBV19 with TRBJ1-4; possibly TRBD1 for D (5 bases). Trimming pared 1 base from V and 8 bases from J, leaving 11 bases between. CDR1 and CDR2 from the germline V gene are LNHDA and SQIVND (reference sequence). There are 14 residues in the CDR3. This CDR3 reads CASSIAGPAEKLFF. The DNA for the CDR3 is TGTGCCAGTAGTATAGCAGGGCCGGCAGAAAAACTGTTTTTT.

This chain links TRBV5-6 with TRBJ2-7; D might be TRBD1 (6 bases). This CDR3 spans 14 amino acids. Germline V gene data show CDR1 as SGHDT and CDR2 as YYEEEE. The V gene lost 3 bases and the J gene lost 2 bases, with 12 bases spanning the gap. This CDR3 reads CASSSWDKPYEQYV. Written as DNA, the CDR3 is TGTGCCAGCAGCTCCTGGGACAAGCCCTACGAGCAGTACGTC.

The chain has TRBV28 and TRBJ1-4; a weak D match, TRBD1 (5 bases). The CDR3 loop spans 16 amino acids. Germline CDR1 MDHEN, CDR2 SYDVKM. The V gene lost 3 bases and the J gene lost 10 bases, with 21 bases spanning the gap. The CDR3 DNA reads TGTGCCAGCAGTTTTTATGGGGCCTCCCAGGGCCTAAAACTGTTTTTT. Protein product: CASSFYGASQGLKLFF.

The V call is TRBV6-4, the J call TRBJ1-1, with D tentatively TRBD1 (5 bases). From germline, CDR1 is MRHNA and CDR2 SNTAGT. Trimming shortened V by 3 bases and J by 1 base, and 9 bases separated the two germline ends. The CDR3 contains 14 residues. Written as DNA, the CDR3 is TGTGCCAGCAGTGAGGGACTTTGGAACACTGAAGCTTTCTTT. Translation: CASSEGLWNTEAFF.

The CDR3 sequence: CASSQGDFSSYNEQFF. Here the CDR3 DNA reads TGTGCCAGCAGCCAAGGGGACTTTAGCTCCTACAATGAGCAGTTCTTC. The chain uses TRBV11-2 and TRBJ2-1, with D tentatively TRBD2 (6 bases). Trimming stripped 5 bases from V and 0 bases from J, with 14 bases between. Germline assignment: CDR1 SGHAT and CDR2 FQNNGV. The CDR3 is 16 residues long.

The CDR3 spells CASSFLQHEQFF. In DNA form, the CDR3 reads TGTGCCAGCAGCTTTTTACAGCATGAGCAGTTCTTC. The V gene is TRBV5-6, the J gene TRBJ2-1; no clear D. Germline values: CDR1 SGHDT, CDR2 YYEEEE. This CDR3 comprises 12 residues. V was clipped by 2 bases and J by 8 bases, with 8 bases between them.